This entry describes one T cell receptor beta chain. The treatment denotes: over 15 received Ad26.COV2.S at low or high dose, single or two shots; about 5 received placebo; per-sample allocation not given. The samples were gathered on day 63 after the first injection of vaccine or placebo. These data belong to a study of Ad26.COV2.S vaccination and SARS-CoV-2 variants. Assay: immunoSEQ multiplex PCR; the TCRdb copy retains only in-frame clones and omits some. Counted here are some 340,000 clones, about 86% occurring once; the ten biggest clones make up 1.9%. Germline V lookup: CDR1 SEHNR, CDR2 FQNEAQ (reference sequence). The length of the CDR3 is 15 residues. Trimming cost V 4 bases and J 0 bases, with 13 bases left between them.

This specimen was peripheral blood, taken in a trial of Ad26.COV2.S vaccine versus placebo. The rearrangement uses TRBV7-9 and TRBJ2-7; D is undetermined. This clonotype originated in a person aged 18-65 years who received the Ad26.COV2.S COVID-19 vaccine or a placebo. CDR3 sequence reads: CASSYPELSSYEQYF. The CDR3 DNA reads as TGTGCCAGCAGCTACCCGGAGCTCAGCTCCTACGAGCAGTACTTC.